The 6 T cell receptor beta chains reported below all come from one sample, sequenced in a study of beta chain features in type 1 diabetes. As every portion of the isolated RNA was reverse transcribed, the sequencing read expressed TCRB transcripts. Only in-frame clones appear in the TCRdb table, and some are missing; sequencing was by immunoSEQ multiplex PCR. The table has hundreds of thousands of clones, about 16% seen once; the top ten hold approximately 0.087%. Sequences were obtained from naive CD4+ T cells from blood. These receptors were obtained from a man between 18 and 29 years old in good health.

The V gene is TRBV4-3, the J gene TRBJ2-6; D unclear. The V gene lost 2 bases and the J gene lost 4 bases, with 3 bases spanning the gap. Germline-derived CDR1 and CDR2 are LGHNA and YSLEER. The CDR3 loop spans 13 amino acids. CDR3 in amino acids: CASSQQGANVLTF. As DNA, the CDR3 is TGCGCCAGCAGCCAACAGGGGGCCAACGTCCTGACTTTC.

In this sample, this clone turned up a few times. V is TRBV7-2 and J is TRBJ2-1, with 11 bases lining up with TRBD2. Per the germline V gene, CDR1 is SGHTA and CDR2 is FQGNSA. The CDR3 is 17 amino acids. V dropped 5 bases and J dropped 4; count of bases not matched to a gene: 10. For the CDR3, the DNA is TGTGCCAGCAGCCCGAGACGGGCTAGCGGGGGGTACAATGAGCAGTTCTTC. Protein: CASSPRRASGGYNEQFF.

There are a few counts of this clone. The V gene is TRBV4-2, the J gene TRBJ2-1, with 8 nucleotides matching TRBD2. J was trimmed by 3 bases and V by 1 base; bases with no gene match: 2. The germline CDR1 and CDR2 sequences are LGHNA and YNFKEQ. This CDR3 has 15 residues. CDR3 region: CASSQVGGDYNEQFF. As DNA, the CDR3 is TGTGCCAGCAGCCAAGTCGGGGGGGACTACAATGAGCAGTTCTTC.

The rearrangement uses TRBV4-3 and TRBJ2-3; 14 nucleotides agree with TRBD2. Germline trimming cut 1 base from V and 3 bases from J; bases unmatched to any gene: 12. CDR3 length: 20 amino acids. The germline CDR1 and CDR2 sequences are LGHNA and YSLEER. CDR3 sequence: CASSQGGTSGSIRLTDTQYF. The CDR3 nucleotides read TGCGCCAGCAGCCAAGGAGGGACTAGCGGGAGTATAAGGTTGACAGATACGCAGTATTTT.

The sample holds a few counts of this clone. As DNA, the CDR3 is TGTGCCTGGGCGGGACAGGGGGCTGCGTCGGCGCAGTATTTT. Encoded protein: CAWAGQGAASAQYF. The chain employs TRBV30 and TRBJ2-3; 12 positions agree with TRBD1. The V segment lost 5 bases and the J segment 10 bases; nucleotides outside the gene matches: 10. The CDR3 extends over 14 amino acids. The V gene's germline CDR1 is GTSNPN and CDR2 SVGIG (reference sequence).

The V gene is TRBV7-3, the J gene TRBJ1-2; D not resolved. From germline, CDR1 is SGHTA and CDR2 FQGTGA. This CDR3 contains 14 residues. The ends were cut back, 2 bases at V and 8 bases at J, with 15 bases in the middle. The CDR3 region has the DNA TGTGCCAGCAGCTTAGGTCCTAACCTATCCGGCTACACCTTC. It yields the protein CASSLGPNLSGYTF.